This T cell receptor beta chain was found in a study of blood T cell repertoires in COVID-19. Study-wide background: Italy, Spain and the United States were the sources of the convalescent and acute COVID-19 samples. The analysed material was cDNA or gDNA that came from T cells, B-cell-depleted T cells, or PBMCs.

The data were produced by immunoSEQ multiplex PCR, yet TCRdb's version contains in-frame clones alone and is incomplete. This sample yields 40,000 to 55,000 clones, of which roughly nine tenths are seen a single time; less than 20% belongs to the top ten. V lost 4 bases to trimming and J lost 5 bases; unmatched junction nucleotides: 7. Germline lookup yields CDR1 WSHSY and CDR2 SAAADI. The CDR3 has 14 amino acids. The sample was peripheral blood. The clonotype comes from a man between 65 and 85 years old with active COVID-19. This rearrangement joins TRBV10-2 to TRBJ2-5; TRBD2 aligns across 7 bases. For the CDR3, the DNA is TGCGCCAGCAGTGCAGCGGGACTCGGGGAGACCCAGTACTTC. As protein: CASSAAGLGETQYF.